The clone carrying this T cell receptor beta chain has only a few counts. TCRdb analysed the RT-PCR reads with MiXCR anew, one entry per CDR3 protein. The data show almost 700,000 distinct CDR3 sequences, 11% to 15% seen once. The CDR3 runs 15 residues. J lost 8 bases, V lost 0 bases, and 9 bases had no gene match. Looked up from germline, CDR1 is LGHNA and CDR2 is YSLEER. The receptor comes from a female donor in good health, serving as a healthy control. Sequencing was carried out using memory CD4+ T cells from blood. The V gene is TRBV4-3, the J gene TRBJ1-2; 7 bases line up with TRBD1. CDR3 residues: CASSQEGGGAKGYTF. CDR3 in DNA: TGCGCCAGCAGCCAAGAGGGAGGGGGCGCGAAAGGCTACACCTTC.